These 7 T cell receptor beta chains came from one sample sequenced in a study of identical twins. TCRdb re-analysed the 5' RACE reads in MiXCR, keeping a single row per CDR3 protein. Of 1.5 million to 2 million distinct CDR3 sequences listed, 25% to 35% are singletons. Input material: cord blood. The receptor source for this set is a newborn girl in good health.

The rearrangement uses TRBV3-1 and TRBJ2-1; 7 positions agree with TRBD2. The junction had 12 bases not matched to a gene; V was cut back by 4 bases and J by 6 bases. Germline CDR1 is LGHDT and CDR2 is YNNKEL (reference sequence). The CDR3 contains 16 residues. CDR3 nucleotides: TGTGCCAGCAGCCCCCAACGTGAGCGGGGTCGCAATGAGCAGTTCTTC. It yields the protein CASSPQRERGRNEQFF.

In this sample, this clonotype turned up a few times. The V gene is TRBV28, the J gene TRBJ2-1; D not resolved. Looked up from germline, CDR1 is MDHEN and CDR2 is SYDVKM. The V end lost 2 bases, the J end lost 6 bases, and 14 bases lay between the germline ends. The CDR3 consists of 15 residues. CDR3 nucleotides: TGTGCCAGCAGTTTAAATCGACCAAGGGCCAATGAGCAGTTCTTC. The encoded protein is CASSLNRPRANEQFF.

V is TRBV20-1 and J is TRBJ1-2, with D possibly being TRBD1 (5 bases). V was shortened by 6 bases and J by 3 bases, with 17 bases between the two germline ends. The CDR3 sequence is 14 residues long. Germline V gene sequence: CDR1 DFQATT, CDR2 SNEGSKA (reference sequence). The CDR3 protein is CSALGAGVDYGYTF. Here the CDR3 DNA reads TGCAGTGCCCTAGGGGCAGGCGTTGACTATGGCTACACCTTC.

V usage is TRBV14 and J usage is TRBJ2-7; maybe TRBD1 (5 bases). The J call is in doubt because the DNA end fits TRBJ2-5 better. The CDR3 runs 16 residues. Germline assignment: CDR1 SGHDN and CDR2 FVKESK. The CDR3 region has the DNA TGTGCCAGCAGCCAAGCCTTATACAGGAATAAGGAGACCCAGTACTTC. It is translated as CASSQALYRNKETQYF.

This clonotype was seen more than once but under ten times. V and J are TRBV13 and TRBJ1-2; 12 bases align to TRBD1. Germline V gene data show CDR1 as PRHDT and CDR2 as FYEKMQ (reference sequence). The CDR3 runs 22 residues. V trimming: 0 bases; J trimming: 1 base; junction bases outside the gene matches: 18. This CDR3 is CASSLGRRGGQGAFPNNYGYTF. DNA for the CDR3: TGTGCCAGCAGCTTAGGCCGACGTGGGGGACAGGGGGCGTTTCCCAATAACTATGGCTACACCTTC. The full variable domain, with the rest looked up from reference TRBV13 and TRBJ1-2, is AAGVIQSPRHLIKEKRETATLKCYPIPRHDTVYWYQQGPGQDPQFLISFYEKMQSDKGSIPDRFSAQQFSDYHSELNMSSLELGDSALYFCASSLGRRGGQGAFPNNYGYTFGSGTRLTVV.

In its sample, this clonotype was seen many times. The rearrangement links TRBV12-3 or TRBV12-4 to TRBJ2-5, with unresolved D. The CDR3 sequence is 12 residues long. Trimming pared 8 bases from V and 6 bases from J, leaving 13 bases between. CDR3 bases: TGTGCCAGCGGACCTAATCGAAAGACCCAGTACTTC. Its protein is CASGPNRKTQYF.

V usage is TRBV29-1 and J usage is TRBJ2-1; 7 bases line up with TRBD2. The CDR3 spans 13 residues. From germline, CDR1 is SQVTM and CDR2 ANQGSEA. The CDR3 loop is CRVDTGGYNEQFF. CDR3 nucleotides: TGCAGGGTGGACACGGGGGGCTACAATGAGCAGTTCTTC.